A selection of T cell receptor beta chains follows, all from one sample in a study of Tregs in tolerant kidney transplant recipients. Only in-frame clones appear in the TCRdb table, and some are missing; sequencing was by immunoSEQ multiplex PCR. The sample contains about 110,000 clones, around 90% of which appear only once. Sequenced material: CD4+ T cells from blood, taken before the transplant. All receptors come from a human donor who received a combined kidney and bone marrow transplant. CDR3s include the opening cysteine and the closing phenylalanine or tryptophan. Fields, in order: D gene, V gene, J gene, CDR3 length, clone size, CDR3 protein, CDR3 DNA. The D gene is left open where the match is weak. Expanded clones are given a class, and other clones once, few, many or no size at all.

d_gene: NA
v_gene: TRBV28
j_gene: TRBJ2-7
len: 14
abundance: NA
CDR3aa: CASSLSPDSYEQYF
CDR3nt: TGTGCCAGCAGTTTATCGCCAGACTCCTACGAGCAGTACTTC

d_gene: NA
v_gene: TRBV19
j_gene: TRBJ1-1
len: 15
abundance: once
CDR3aa: CASSIDLGGNTEAFF
CDR3nt: TGTGCCAGTAGTATAGATCTGGGGGGAAACACTGAAGCTTTCTTT

d_gene: NA
v_gene: TRBV5-4
j_gene: TRBJ1-6
len: 14
abundance: few
CDR3aa: CASSLAIRDSPLHF
CDR3nt: TGTGCCAGCAGCTTGGCCATAAGAGATTCGCCCCTCCACTTT

d_gene: TRBD1
v_gene: TRBV11-3
j_gene: TRBJ2-1
len: 13
abundance: NA
CDR3aa: CASSRTGAGEQFF
CDR3nt: TGTGCCAGCAGCCGGACAGGGGCGGGTGAGCAGTTCTTC

d_gene: NA
v_gene: TRBV10-3
j_gene: TRBJ1-1
len: 15
abundance: NA
CDR3aa: CAISESRQGGTEAFF
CDR3nt: TGTGCCATCAGTGAGAGCAGGCAGGGTGGAACTGAAGCTTTCTTT

d_gene: TRBD2
v_gene: TRBV10-3
j_gene: TRBJ2-5
len: 15
abundance: NA
CDR3aa: CAISESSLADGTQYF
CDR3nt: TGTGCCATCAGTGAGTCATCACTAGCGGATGGGACACAGTACTTC

d_gene: NA
v_gene: TRBV5-3
j_gene: TRBJ2-1
len: 11
abundance: once
CDR3aa: CARSPADEQFF
CDR3nt: TGTGCCAGAAGCCCCGCGGATGAGCAGTTCTTC

d_gene: TRBD1
v_gene: TRBV5-1
j_gene: TRBJ1-3
len: 14
abundance: NA
CDR3aa: CASSLDQGGNTIYF
CDR3nt: TGCGCCAGCAGCTTGGATCAGGGGGGTAACACCATATATTTT

d_gene: TRBD2
v_gene: TRBV5-1
j_gene: TRBJ2-7
len: 15
abundance: NA
CDR3aa: CASSLVAGGTYEQYF
CDR3nt: TGCGCCAGCAGCTTGGTGGCGGGGGGAACCTACGAGCAGTACTTC

d_gene: NA
v_gene: TRBV5-1
j_gene: TRBJ1-1
len: 13
abundance: NA
CDR3aa: CASSLGLSTEAFF
CDR3nt: TGCGCCAGCAGCTTGGGCCTAAGCACTGAAGCTTTCTTT

d_gene: TRBD1
v_gene: TRBV11-2
j_gene: TRBJ1-2
len: 19
abundance: NA
CDR3aa: CASSLGGREGTGVGYGYTF
CDR3nt: TGTGCCAGCAGCTTAGGGGGCCGGGAAGGGACAGGGGTCGGCTATGGCTACACCTTC

d_gene: NA
v_gene: TRBV5-8
j_gene: TRBJ1-5
len: 16
abundance: NA
CDR3aa: CASSHDGGRKGKPQHF
CDR3nt: TGTGCCAGCAGCCATGACGGGGGGCGAAAGGGGAAGCCCCAGCATTTT

d_gene: NA
v_gene: TRBV7-2
j_gene: TRBJ2-2
len: 16
abundance: NA
CDR3aa: CASIPPERSYTGELFF
CDR3nt: TGTGCCAGCATCCCTCCGGAGCGGTCGTACACCGGGGAGCTGTTTTTT

d_gene: NA
v_gene: TRBV15
j_gene: TRBJ2-7
len: 13
abundance: NA
CDR3aa: CATSRDLSGEQYF
CDR3nt: TGTGCCACCAGCAGAGATCTCAGCGGCGAGCAGTACTTC

d_gene: NA
v_gene: TRBV2
j_gene: TRBJ2-1
len: 13
abundance: NA
CDR3aa: CASSGTTHNEQFF
CDR3nt: TGTGCCAGCTCCGGGACAACTCACAATGAGCAGTTCTTC

d_gene: NA
v_gene: TRBV25-1
j_gene: TRBJ1-5
len: 13
abundance: few
CDR3aa: CASSTGTNQPQHF
CDR3nt: TGTGCCAGCAGCACAGGAACCAATCAGCCCCAGCATTTT

d_gene: NA
v_gene: TRBV7-9
j_gene: TRBJ2-2
len: 16
abundance: few
CDR3aa: CASSLVWGLRSGELFF
CDR3nt: TGTGCCAGCAGCTTAGTTTGGGGGCTGCGTTCCGGGGAGCTGTTTTTT

d_gene: NA
v_gene: TRBV30
j_gene: TRBJ2-5
len: 14
abundance: NA
CDR3aa: CAWTPPAVRETQYF
CDR3nt: TGTGCCTGGACCCCCCCGGCCGTGCGGGAGACCCAGTACTTC

d_gene: NA
v_gene: TRBV7-6
j_gene: TRBJ2-3
len: 17
abundance: NA
CDR3aa: CASSLVGAGRFQDTQYF
CDR3nt: TGTGCCAGCAGCTTAGTAGGGGCGGGAAGGTTTCAAGATACGCAGTATTTT

d_gene: NA
v_gene: TRBV19
j_gene: TRBJ1-4
len: 14
abundance: NA
CDR3aa: CASSRTVLGEKLFF
CDR3nt: TGTGCCAGTAGCAGAACAGTTTTAGGTGAAAAACTGTTTTTT

d_gene: NA
v_gene: TRBV10-1
j_gene: TRBJ2-1
len: 14
abundance: NA
CDR3aa: CASSDGRGYDEQFF
CDR3nt: TGCGCCAGCAGTGATGGGAGAGGCTACGATGAGCAGTTCTTC

d_gene: NA
v_gene: TRBV11-1
j_gene: TRBJ2-5
len: 15
abundance: NA
CDR3aa: CASSPRPRRAETQYF
CDR3nt: TGTGCCAGCAGCCCCAGACCCCGGAGGGCGGAGACCCAGTACTTC

d_gene: TRBD2
v_gene: TRBV5-1
j_gene: TRBJ2-1
len: 16
abundance: NA
CDR3aa: CASSLATSGSLTEQFF
CDR3nt: TGCGCCAGCAGCTTGGCTACTAGCGGGAGTCTAACTGAGCAGTTCTTC

d_gene: NA
v_gene: TRBV2
j_gene: TRBJ1-1
len: 13
abundance: NA
CDR3aa: CASTPTENTEAFF
CDR3nt: TGTGCCAGCACTCCTACAGAGAACACTGAAGCTTTCTTT

d_gene: TRBD2
v_gene: TRBV5-1
j_gene: TRBJ2-1
len: 16
abundance: once
CDR3aa: CASSPPGLERYNEQFF
CDR3nt: TGCGCCAGCAGCCCTCCGGGACTAGAGAGGTACAATGAGCAGTTCTTC

d_gene: TRBD1
v_gene: TRBV6-1
j_gene: TRBJ2-7
len: 13
abundance: NA
CDR3aa: CAGTGTGTYEQYF
CDR3nt: TGTGCCGGCACCGGGACAGGGACCTACGAGCAGTACTTC

d_gene: TRBD2
v_gene: TRBV5-1
j_gene: TRBJ2-2
len: 16
abundance: NA
CDR3aa: CASSSPLRGGSRELFF
CDR3nt: TGCGCCAGCAGCTCACCACTTCGGGGGGGCTCCCGGGAGCTGTTTTTT

d_gene: TRBD1
v_gene: TRBV6-4
j_gene: TRBJ1-6
len: 15
abundance: few
CDR3aa: CASRDTTGVVSPLHF
CDR3nt: TGTGCCAGCAGGGATACCACAGGGGTCGTCTCACCCCTCCACTTT

d_gene: TRBD2
v_gene: TRBV11-2
j_gene: TRBJ2-7
len: 15
abundance: NA
CDR3aa: CASRRPGLARYEQYF
CDR3nt: TGTGCCAGCCGCCGCCCGGGACTAGCTCGGTACGAGCAGTACTTC

d_gene: TRBD1
v_gene: TRBV19
j_gene: TRBJ1-4
len: 16
abundance: NA
CDR3aa: CASSRELQGQGEKLFF
CDR3nt: TGTGCCAGTAGTAGAGAACTACAGGGGCAAGGCGAAAAACTGTTTTTT

d_gene: TRBD2
v_gene: TRBV5-4
j_gene: TRBJ2-5
len: 15
abundance: NA
CDR3aa: CASSRGTREQETQYF
CDR3nt: TGTGCCAGCAGCAGGGGGACTAGAGAGCAAGAGACCCAGTACTTC

d_gene: TRBD1
v_gene: TRBV15
j_gene: TRBJ1-5
len: 20
abundance: NA
CDR3aa: CATSRGPTVGRGRGNQPQHF
CDR3nt: TGTGCCACCAGCAGAGGCCCCACTGTTGGCAGGGGGCGAGGGAATCAGCCCCAGCATTTT

d_gene: TRBD2
v_gene: TRBV13
j_gene: TRBJ2-3
len: 17
abundance: NA
CDR3aa: CASSSDQGASGGSTQYF
CDR3nt: TGTGCCAGCAGCTCCGACCAGGGGGCTAGCGGGGGTAGTACGCAGTATTTT

d_gene: NA
v_gene: TRBV19
j_gene: TRBJ1-5
len: 16
abundance: once
CDR3aa: CASNVGTLNSNQPQHF
CDR3nt: TGTGCCAGTAACGTCGGGACTCTAAATAGCAATCAGCCCCAGCATTTT

d_gene: NA
v_gene: TRBV20-1
j_gene: TRBJ1-2
len: 11
abundance: once
CDR3aa: CSASVLYGYTF
CDR3nt: TGCAGTGCTAGCGTCCTCTATGGCTACACCTTC

d_gene: TRBD2
v_gene: TRBV5-1
j_gene: TRBJ2-5
len: 15
abundance: NA
CDR3aa: CASSPAGTSGETQYF
CDR3nt: TGCGCCAGCAGCCCGGCCGGGACTAGTGGAGAGACCCAGTACTTC

d_gene: TRBD2
v_gene: TRBV28
j_gene: TRBJ2-7
len: 14
abundance: NA
CDR3aa: CASRPGGSLGEQYF
CDR3nt: TGTGCCAGCCGTCCGGGGGGGAGCTTGGGCGAGCAGTACTTC

d_gene: NA
v_gene: TRBV30
j_gene: TRBJ2-5
len: 12
abundance: NA
CDR3aa: CAWSRKKETQYF
CDR3nt: TGTGCCTGGAGCAGGAAGAAAGAGACCCAGTACTTC

d_gene: NA
v_gene: TRBV28
j_gene: TRBJ1-4
len: 12
abundance: NA
CDR3aa: CASGGRDEKLFF
CDR3nt: TGTGCCTCGGGGGGGCGCGATGAAAAACTGTTTTTT

d_gene: NA
v_gene: TRBV6-5
j_gene: TRBJ1-2
len: 14
abundance: NA
CDR3aa: CASSYRGTDYGYTF
CDR3nt: TGTGCCAGCAGTTACAGGGGGACGGACTATGGCTACACCTTC

d_gene: TRBD2
v_gene: TRBV19
j_gene: TRBJ2-1
len: 15
abundance: NA
CDR3aa: CASTPSGVFYNEQFF
CDR3nt: TGTGCCAGTACCCCTAGCGGGGTTTTCTACAATGAGCAGTTCTTC

d_gene: TRBD2
v_gene: TRBV14
j_gene: TRBJ2-3
len: 17
abundance: few
CDR3aa: CASSPTGTSGRAITQYF
CDR3nt: TGTGCCAGCAGCCCAACGGGGACTAGCGGGAGGGCCATTACGCAGTATTTT

d_gene: NA
v_gene: TRBV18
j_gene: TRBJ1-3
len: 14
abundance: NA
CDR3aa: CASSPGTGGNTIYF
CDR3nt: TGTGCCAGCTCACCTGGGACTGGCGGAAACACCATATATTTT

d_gene: TRBD1
v_gene: TRBV7-6
j_gene: TRBJ1-2
len: 15
abundance: NA
CDR3aa: CASSFSIGTDYGYTF
CDR3nt: TGTGCCAGCAGTTTTTCCATCGGGACAGACTATGGCTACACCTTC

d_gene: NA
v_gene: TRBV7-2
j_gene: TRBJ2-7
len: 13
abundance: NA
CDR3aa: CASSPDRTYEQYF
CDR3nt: TGTGCCAGCAGCCCCGACAGGACCTACGAGCAGTACTTC

d_gene: TRBD1
v_gene: TRBV6-5
j_gene: TRBJ1-2
len: 15
abundance: NA
CDR3aa: CASSYSAGDSNGYTF
CDR3nt: TGTGCCAGCAGTTACTCAGCAGGGGACAGCAATGGCTACACCTTC

d_gene: TRBD1
v_gene: TRBV5-1
j_gene: TRBJ2-5
len: 13
abundance: NA
CDR3aa: CASPDRGQETQYF
CDR3nt: TGCGCCAGCCCCGACAGGGGCCAAGAGACCCAGTACTTC

d_gene: TRBD2
v_gene: TRBV7-2
j_gene: TRBJ2-7
len: 13
abundance: NA
CDR3aa: CASSLLAAYEQYF
CDR3nt: TGTGCCAGCAGCTTACTAGCGGCGTACGAGCAGTACTTC

d_gene: NA
v_gene: TRBV5-4
j_gene: TRBJ1-2
len: 13
abundance: once
CDR3aa: CASSLWGVVGYTF
CDR3nt: TGTGCCAGCAGCTTATGGGGGGTAGTTGGCTACACCTTC